These 24 T cell receptor beta chains originate from one sample sequenced in a study of early T cells in non-severe SARS-CoV-2 infection (dated by TCRdb to about 2021). The receptor library was made with 5' RACE. The listed sequencing device is NextSeq 500. TCRdb trimmed public reads at Q25 via fastp, called clones via MiXCR and kept in-frame beta chains. Rows matching on CDR3 protein sequence are summarized as one entry with the most common DNA and genes. The sample profile shows some 27,000 distinct CDR3 sequences; approximately 4.3% of them were found once. The ten largest clones take up 9% to 13% of the sample. The source material was whole blood. The receptors come from an adult who was a healthcare worker with PCR-confirmed SARS-CoV-2 infection or an uninfected control (not recorded which).

The genes are TRBV10-1 and TRBJ2-2; weak D call: TRBD1 (6 bases). V lost 4 bases and J lost 4, with 10 bases in between. Germline V gives CDR1 WNHNN, CDR2 SYGVQD (reference sequence). The CDR3 runs 14 residues. The CDR3: CASSVSGVTGELFF. The CDR3 nucleotides read TGCGCCAGCAGTGTCTCAGGGGTCACCGGGGAGCTGTTTTTT.

This clonotype was recorded at least ten times. J is TRBJ1-2 and V is TRBV27; 12 nucleotides align to TRBD1. The J segment lost 2 bases and the V segment lost 8 bases, leaving 0 bases of the junction unmatched. The CDR3 covers 13 residues. The V gene's germline CDR1 is MNHEY and CDR2 SMNVEV (reference sequence). CDR3 coding DNA: TGTGCCAGCGGGACAGGGGGCAACTATGGCTACACCTTC. Translating it yields CASGTGGNYGYTF.

This clonotype was counted many times. The rearrangement links TRBV28 to TRBJ2-1, with 8 bases lining up with TRBD2. The CDR3 spans 16 residues. Germline V gene lookup returns CDR1 MDHEN and CDR2 SYDVKM. With V trimmed by 4 bases and J by 4 bases, 9 bases remained unmatched. CDR3 nucleotides: TGTGCCAGCAGTTCTCCCGGGACTAGACGATACAATGAGCAGTTCTTC. Translation: CASSSPGTRRYNEQFF.

This clonotype was counted many times. The J gene is TRBJ2-7, the V gene TRBV6-1; 7 bases are shared with TRBD1. Germline values: CDR1 MNHNS, CDR2 SASEGT. This CDR3 contains 14 residues. Losses at the gene ends were 4 bases for V and 5 bases for J; bases not matched to a gene: 8. CDR3 nucleotides: TGTGCCAGCAGTGCCTGGGGGACAGTGCACGAGCAGTACTTC. Translating it yields CASSAWGTVHEQYF.

In this sample, this clonotype turned up a few times. This chain links TRBV11-3 with TRBJ2-1; 9 bases line up with TRBD2. CDR1 and CDR2 (germline): SGHNT, YENEEA. This CDR3 contains 14 residues. V lost 2 bases, J lost 5 bases, and 1 base stayed unmatched. The DNA for the CDR3 is TGTGCCAGCAGCTTACTAGCGGGAAACAATGAGCAGTTCTTC. Translation gives CASSLLAGNNEQFF.

This clonotype appeared many times. This chain links TRBV7-6 with TRBJ2-3; D assignment may be TRBD1 or TRBD2 (6 bases each). The length of the CDR3 is 15 residues. Germline V gene lookup returns CDR1 SGHVS and CDR2 FNYEAQ. Trimming left V 6 bases short and J 7 bases short, with 20 bases between. The CDR3 loop is CASSRLRGQENTQYF. CDR3 DNA: TGTGCCAGCAGTCGCCTCCGGGGGCAAGAGAATACGCAGTATTTT.

This clonotype occurred many times. V gene TRBV10-3 combines with J gene TRBJ2-7; D is perhaps TRBD1 (6 bases). Germline V gene sequence: CDR1 ENHRY, CDR2 SYGVKD. The CDR3 extends over 13 amino acids. V was clipped by 4 bases and J by 2 bases, with 9 bases between them. The CDR3 here is CAISGGQTYEQYF. The CDR3 coding sequence is TGTGCCATCAGTGGCGGACAGACCTACGAGCAGTACTTC.

Within the sample, this clonotype is medium-sized (0.01 to 0.1%). The CDR3 loop reads CASSLVGHPLEQYF. The CDR3 DNA follows: TGTGCCAGCAGCTTAGTGGGACACCCTTTAGAGCAGTACTTC. The gene calls are TRBV7-9 and TRBJ2-7, with TRBD1 as a possible D gene (6 bases). Germline CDR1 and CDR2: SEHNR and FQNEAQ (reference sequence). Between the trimmed V and J ends, which lost 1 base and 7 bases, there was a span of 14 bases. This CDR3 has 14 amino acids.

This clonotype has just a few counts. The chain couples TRBV19 to TRBJ2-2, with D possibly TRBD2 on 5 matching bases. Trimming stripped 7 bases from V and 3 bases from J, with 12 bases between. CDR1 is LNHDA, CDR2 SQIVND, per germline (reference sequence). The CDR3 contains 14 residues. The CDR3 region has the DNA TGTGCCAGTAATACCAGAGCGGACACCGGGGAGCTGTTTTTT. This encodes CASNTRADTGELFF. Filled out from reference TRBV19 and TRBJ2-2, the complete variable domain reads DGGITQSPKYLFRKEGQNVTLSCEQNLNHDAMYWYRQDPGQGLRLIYYSQIVNDFQKGDIAEGYSVSREKKESFPLTVTSAQKNPTAFYLCASNTRADTGELFFGEGSRLTVL.

By proportion, this clonotype is large (0.1 to 1%). This rearrangement joins TRBV11-2 to TRBJ2-3; D unresolved. V lost 4 bases to trimming and J lost 2 bases, with 4 bases between them. CDR1 and CDR2 from the germline V gene are SGHAT and FQNNGV. CDR3 length equals 12 residues. The CDR3: CASSSLTDTQYF. The CDR3 DNA is TGTGCCAGCAGCTCCCTCACAGATACGCAGTATTTT.

This clonotype was recorded at least ten times. The gene calls are TRBV5-1 and TRBJ1-1; D gene ambiguous. Germline loops: CDR1 SGHRS, CDR2 YFSETQ. The CDR3 sequence is 14 residues long. V lost 6 bases and J 1 base, leaving 13 bases between the germline ends. The CDR3 here is CASTLGSGNTEAFF. The CDR3 bases are TGCGCCAGCACCCTGGGGTCCGGGAACACTGAAGCTTTCTTT.

Ten or more counts support this clonotype. The chain carries TRBV5-6 and TRBJ2-3; the D is unclear. V shed 5 bases and J shed 1 base, with 8 bases lying between them. Germline-derived CDR1 and CDR2 are SGHDT and YYEEEE. The CDR3 length is 13 residues. The CDR3, as DNA: TGTGCCAGCAGTTCGAGAGGCACAGATACGCAGTATTTT. Its protein is CASSSRGTDTQYF.

This clonotype appeared many times. The rearrangement uses TRBV28 and TRBJ1-5; D is undetermined. The CDR3 sequence is 14 residues long. Per the germline V gene, CDR1 is MDHEN and CDR2 is SYDVKM. The ends were cut back, 6 bases at V and 4 bases at J, with 13 bases in the middle. The chain's CDR3 is CASRSPLRNQPQHF. The CDR3 bases are TGTGCCAGCAGATCTCCACTGAGGAATCAGCCCCAGCATTTT.

There are many counts of this clonotype. The chain is built from TRBV29-1 and TRBJ2-5, with D perhaps TRBD1 (5 bases). CDR1 and CDR2 from the germline V gene are SQVTM and ANQGSEA. Trimming removed 0 bases at V and 1 base at J, with 9 bases between. The CDR3 spans 14 residues. The CDR3 sequence is CSVEEFRGQETQYF. CDR3 DNA sequence: TGCAGCGTTGAAGAATTTAGGGGCCAAGAGACCCAGTACTTC.

Many counts were recorded for this clonotype. The V gene is TRBV10-2, the J gene TRBJ1-5; 9 bases align to TRBD1. V shed 7 bases, J shed 1 base, and the junction held 5 bases outside the gene matches. The CDR3 is made up of 15 amino acids. The germline V gene encodes CDR1 WSHSY and CDR2 SAAADI. The chain's CDR3 is CASTRTGESNQPQHF. The DNA for the CDR3 is TGCGCCAGCACCAGGACAGGGGAGAGCAATCAGCCCCAGCATTTT.

The sample holds a few counts of this clonotype. The chain recombines TRBV5-1 with TRBJ2-3; 10 nucleotides align to TRBD1. Germline V gene lookup returns CDR1 SGHRS and CDR2 YFSETQ. The V segment lost 2 bases and the J segment 1 base; nucleotides outside the gene matches: 4. The CDR3 has 16 amino acids. The chain's CDR3 is CASSLDGTGGTDTQYF. The CDR3 bases are TGCGCCAGCAGCTTAGATGGGACAGGGGGCACAGATACGCAGTATTTT. Looking up the rest from reference TRBV5-1 and TRBJ2-3 gives the full variable domain: KAGVTQTPRYLIKTRGQQVTLSCSPISGHRSVSWYQQTPGQGLQFLFEYFSETQRNKGNFPGRFSGRQFSNSRSEMNVSTLELGDSALYLCASSLDGTGGTDTQYFGPGTRLTVL.

This clonotype showed up many times. The chain joins TRBV7-9 to TRBJ2-2; no firm D call. Deletions cut 4 bases from V and 0 bases from J, with 6 bases between. There are 14 residues in the CDR3. CDR1 and CDR2 from the germline V gene are SEHNR and FQNEAQ (reference sequence). The CDR3 bases are TGTGCCAGCAGCTCCCGAGCGAACACCGGGGAGCTGTTTTTT. This codes for CASSSRANTGELFF.

This clonotype was seen ten or more times. The chain is built from TRBV28 and TRBJ2-7; TRBD2 agrees at 8 bases. After removal of 4 bases from V and 5 bases from J, the junction contained 1 base not matched to a gene. The germline CDR1 and CDR2 sequences are MDHEN and SYDVKM. The CDR3 has 12 amino acids. The CDR3 DNA follows: TGTGCCAGCAGTTCCGGGGGGGACGAGCAGTACTTC. It codes for CASSSGGDEQYF. Complete variable domain (other parts from reference TRBV28 and TRBJ2-7): DVKVTQSSRYLVKRTGEKVFLECVQDMDHENMFWYRQDPGLGLRLIYFSYDVKMKEKGDIPEGYSVSREKKERFSLILESASTNQTSMYLCASSSGGDEQYFGPGTRLTVT.

This clonotype was counted only a few times. The rearrangement links TRBV7-2 to TRBJ2-5, with D tentatively TRBD2 (5 bases). Germline CDR1 is SGHTA and CDR2 is FQGNSA. The V end was cut by 1 base, the J end by 6 bases, with 15 bases between. The CDR3 spans 15 residues. The CDR3: CASSLVGPRGKTQYF. The CDR3 DNA is TGTGCCAGCAGCTTAGTGGGCCCCCGAGGGAAGACCCAGTACTTC.

This clonotype was picked up many times. This rearrangement joins TRBV10-2 to TRBJ1-5; D possibly corresponds to TRBD1 (5 bases). This CDR3 spans 15 amino acids. The germline V and J ends were trimmed by 4 bases and 0 bases, with 10 bases remaining between them. Germline CDR1 and CDR2: WSHSY and SAAADI. The CDR3 region is CASSAGQLSNQPQHF. The DNA for the CDR3 is TGCGCCAGCAGTGCAGGACAACTTAGCAATCAGCCCCAGCATTTT.

This clonotype occurred a few times. The V gene is TRBV6-6, the J gene TRBJ2-3; 9 bases are shared with TRBD2. CDR1 and CDR2 (germline): MNHNY, SVGAGI (reference sequence). The CDR3 is 16 residues long. V lost 5 bases to trimming and J lost 0 bases; unmatched junction nucleotides: 6. The CDR3 region has the DNA TGTGCCAGCAGTAGGCAGCGGGGGGCTAGCACAGATACGCAGTATTTT. This translates into CASSRQRGASTDTQYF.

This clonotype was detected many times. This CDR3 reads CASSVDSGMKNEQFF. In DNA, the CDR3 is TGTGCCAGCAGCGTAGATAGCGGGATGAAGAATGAGCAGTTCTTC. The V gene is TRBV9, the J gene TRBJ2-1, with 8 bases aligning to TRBD2. With V trimmed by 0 bases and J by 7 bases, 6 bases remained unmatched. CDR3 length equals 15 residues. Germline-derived CDR1 and CDR2 are SGDLS and YYNGEE.

This clonotype was detected ten times or more. This chain connects TRBV24-1 to TRBJ2-1; D not resolved. The CDR3 covers 16 residues. Germline lookup yields CDR1 KGHDR and CDR2 SFDVKD. The V and J ends lost 2 bases and 0 bases respectively, with 10 bases between them. The CDR3 reads CATSDSMGSSYNEQFF. The CDR3 nucleotides read TGTGCCACCAGTGATTCGATGGGTAGCTCCTACAATGAGCAGTTCTTC.

This clonotype was seen repeatedly, ten times or more. V usage is TRBV4-1 and J usage is TRBJ1-5; possible D gene TRBD1, 5 bases. The germline CDR1 and CDR2 sequences are MGHRA and YSYEKL. The V end was cut by 1 base, the J end by 4 bases, with 29 bases between. The CDR3 extends over 21 amino acids. The CDR3 region has the DNA TGCGCCAGCAGCCAAGGTGTCTTGGGAGGAAACAGGCACCCCTGGAATCAGCCCCAGCATTTT. As protein: CASSQGVLGGNRHPWNQPQHF.